Below, 2 T cell receptor beta chains from the same sample are listed, as sequenced in a study of CD8 T cells in ankylosing spondylitis (dated by TCRdb to about 2017). The library was built by means of 5' RACE. The sequencer was an Illumina HiSeq 2500. TCRdb cleaned the public reads at Q25 with fastp, built clones with MiXCR and kept in-frame beta chains. Every distinct CDR3 protein forms one entry, paired with its most common genes and DNA. The sample table shows approximately 90,000 distinct CDR3 sequences, and about 7.7% are seen once. Jointly, the top ten make up 9.9% of the sample. Sequencing was done on a sample of blood, either unsorted or a sorted T cell fraction (not recorded which). The receptors originated from a male donor with ankylosing spondylitis or in good health (not recorded which).

In this sample, this clonotype turned up many times. The J gene is TRBJ2-5, the V gene TRBV29-1, with D perhaps matching TRBD2 (6 bases). Trimming stripped 4 bases from V and 1 base from J, with 7 bases between. CDR1 is SQVTM and CDR2 is ANQGSEA in the germline V gene. The length of the CDR3 is 12 residues. CDR3 sequence: CSVGGIQETQYF. CDR3 sequence (DNA): TGCAGCGTTGGCGGGATCCAAGAGACCCAGTACTTC.

This clonotype was detected ten times or more. V is TRBV20-1 and J is TRBJ1-5; 7 nucleotides align to TRBD1. J gave up 1 base and V 5 bases, and 8 bases lay outside the gene matches. The germline CDR1 and CDR2 sequences are DFQATT and SNEGSKA (reference sequence). The CDR3 length is 15 residues. CDR3 loop: CSASRQGPSNQPQHF. For the CDR3, the DNA is TGCAGTGCTTCAAGACAGGGTCCAAGCAATCAGCCCCAGCATTTT.